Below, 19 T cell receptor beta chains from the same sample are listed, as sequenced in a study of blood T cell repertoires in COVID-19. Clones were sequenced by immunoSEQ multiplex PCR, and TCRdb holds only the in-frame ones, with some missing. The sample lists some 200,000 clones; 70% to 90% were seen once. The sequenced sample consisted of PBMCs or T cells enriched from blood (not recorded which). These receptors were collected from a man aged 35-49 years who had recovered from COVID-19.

The CDR3 protein is CASSGVAGGYNEQFF. The CDR3 DNA is TGCGCCAGCAGCGGAGTAGCGGGAGGGTACAATGAGCAGTTCTTC. V usage is TRBV5-1 and J usage is TRBJ2-1; TRBD2 aligns across 11 bases. V dropped 4 bases and J dropped 4; count of bases not matched to a gene: 4. Germline values: CDR1 SGHRS, CDR2 YFSETQ. CDR3 length equals 15 residues.

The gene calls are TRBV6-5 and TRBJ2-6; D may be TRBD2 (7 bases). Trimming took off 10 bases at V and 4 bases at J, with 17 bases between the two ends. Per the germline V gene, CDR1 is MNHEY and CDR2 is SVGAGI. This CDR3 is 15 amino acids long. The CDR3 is CAIKGGARGANVLTF. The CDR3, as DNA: TGTGCCATAAAAGGGGGGGCGCGAGGGGCCAACGTCCTGACTTTC.

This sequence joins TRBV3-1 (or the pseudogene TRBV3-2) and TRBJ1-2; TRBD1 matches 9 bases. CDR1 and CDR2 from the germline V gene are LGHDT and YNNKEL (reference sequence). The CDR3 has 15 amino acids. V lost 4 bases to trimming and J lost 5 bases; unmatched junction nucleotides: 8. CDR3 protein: CASSRTGTGMYGYTF. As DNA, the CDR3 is TGTGCCAGCAGCCGAACCGGGACAGGGATGTATGGCTACACCTTC.

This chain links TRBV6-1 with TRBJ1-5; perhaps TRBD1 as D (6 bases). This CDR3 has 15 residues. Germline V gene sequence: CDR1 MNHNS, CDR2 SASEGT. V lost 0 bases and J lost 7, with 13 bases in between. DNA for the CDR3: TGTGCCAGCAGTGAAGCTTCAGGGGTCCGCCAGCCCCAGCATTTT. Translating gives CASSEASGVRQPQHF.

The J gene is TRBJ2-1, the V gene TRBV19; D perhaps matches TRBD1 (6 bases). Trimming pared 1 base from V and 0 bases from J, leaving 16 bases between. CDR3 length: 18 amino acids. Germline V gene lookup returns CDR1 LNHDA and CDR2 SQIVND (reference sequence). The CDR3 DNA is TGTGCCAGTAGTATAGCCCCGATACAGGGTTACTCCTACAATGAGCAGTTCTTC. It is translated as CASSIAPIQGYSYNEQFF.

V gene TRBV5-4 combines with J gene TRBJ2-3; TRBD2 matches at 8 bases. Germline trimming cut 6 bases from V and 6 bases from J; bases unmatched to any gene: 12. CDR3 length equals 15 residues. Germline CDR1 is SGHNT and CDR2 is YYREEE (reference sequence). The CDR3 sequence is CASTPPGGRGDTQYF. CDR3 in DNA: TGTGCCAGCACCCCGCCGGGAGGGCGGGGGGATACGCAGTATTTT.

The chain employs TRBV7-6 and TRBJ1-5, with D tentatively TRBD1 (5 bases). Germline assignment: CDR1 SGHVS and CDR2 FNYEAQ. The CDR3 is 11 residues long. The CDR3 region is CAGGAFQPQHF. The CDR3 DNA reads TGTGCGGGAGGGGCTTTCCAGCCCCAGCATTTT.

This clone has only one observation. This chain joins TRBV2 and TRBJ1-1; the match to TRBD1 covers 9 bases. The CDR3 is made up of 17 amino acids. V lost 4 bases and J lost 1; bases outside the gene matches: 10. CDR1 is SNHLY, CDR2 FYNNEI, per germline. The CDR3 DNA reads TGTGCCAGCAGTGGGACAGGGGCTCTGACCTCGAACACTGAAGCTTTCTTT. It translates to CASSGTGALTSNTEAFF.

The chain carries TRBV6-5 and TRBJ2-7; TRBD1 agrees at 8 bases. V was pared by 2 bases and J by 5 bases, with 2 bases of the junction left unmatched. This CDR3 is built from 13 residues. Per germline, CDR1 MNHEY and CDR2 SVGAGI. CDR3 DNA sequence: TGTGCCAGCAGTTACGGCAGGGGGCACGAGCAGTACTTC. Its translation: CASSYGRGHEQYF.

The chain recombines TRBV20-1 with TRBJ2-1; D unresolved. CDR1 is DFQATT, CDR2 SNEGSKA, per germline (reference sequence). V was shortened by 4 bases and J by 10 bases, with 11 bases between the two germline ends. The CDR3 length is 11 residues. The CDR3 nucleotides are TGCAGTGCTACTCGGGTAAACGAGCAGTTCTTC. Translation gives CSATRVNEQFF.

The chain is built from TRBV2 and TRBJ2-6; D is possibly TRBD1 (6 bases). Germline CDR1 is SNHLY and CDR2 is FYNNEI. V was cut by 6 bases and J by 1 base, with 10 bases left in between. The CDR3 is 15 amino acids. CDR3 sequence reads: CASSGQKSGANVLTF. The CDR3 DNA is TGTGCCAGCAGCGGACAGAAATCTGGGGCCAACGTCCTGACTTTC.

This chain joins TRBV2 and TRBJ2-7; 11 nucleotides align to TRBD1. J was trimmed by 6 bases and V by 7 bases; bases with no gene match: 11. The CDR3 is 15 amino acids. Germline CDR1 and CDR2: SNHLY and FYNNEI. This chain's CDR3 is CASTKNQDRGLEQYF. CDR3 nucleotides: TGTGCCAGCACCAAAAACCAGGACAGGGGGCTCGAGCAGTACTTC.

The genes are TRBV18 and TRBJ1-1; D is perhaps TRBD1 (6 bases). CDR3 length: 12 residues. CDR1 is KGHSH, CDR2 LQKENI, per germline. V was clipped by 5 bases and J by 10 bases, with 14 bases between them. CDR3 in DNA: TGTGCCAGCTCAACGGACAGCTCTACAGCTTTCTTT. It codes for CASSTDSSTAFF. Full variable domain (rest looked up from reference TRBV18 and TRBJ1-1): NAGVMQNPRHLVRRRGQEARLRCSPMKGHSHVYWYRQLPEEGLKFMVYLQKENIIDESGMPKERFSAEFPKEGPSILRIQQVVRGDSAAYFCASSTDSSTAFFGQGTRLTVV.

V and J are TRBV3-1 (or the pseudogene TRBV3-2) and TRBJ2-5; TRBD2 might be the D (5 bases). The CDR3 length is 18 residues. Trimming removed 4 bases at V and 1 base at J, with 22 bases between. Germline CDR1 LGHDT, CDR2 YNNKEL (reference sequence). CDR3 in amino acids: CASSPLGERRPLQETQYF. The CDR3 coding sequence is TGTGCCAGCAGCCCTCTCGGCGAGCGGAGGCCTCTCCAAGAGACCCAGTACTTC.

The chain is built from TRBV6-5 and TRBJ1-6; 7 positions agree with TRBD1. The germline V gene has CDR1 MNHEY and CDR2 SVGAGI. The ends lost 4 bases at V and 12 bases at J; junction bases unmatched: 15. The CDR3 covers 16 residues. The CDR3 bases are TGTGCCAGCAGTTTCCGAGTTGACAGGGATAAGCGACCCCTCCACTTT. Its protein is CASSFRVDRDKRPLHF.

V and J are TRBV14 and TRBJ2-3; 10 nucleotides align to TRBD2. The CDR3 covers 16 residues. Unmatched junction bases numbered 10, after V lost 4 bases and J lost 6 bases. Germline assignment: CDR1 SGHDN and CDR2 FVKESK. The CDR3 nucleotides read TGTGCCAGCAGCCGGCGCCTAGCGGGAGTAGGGGATACGCAGTATTTT. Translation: CASSRRLAGVGDTQYF.

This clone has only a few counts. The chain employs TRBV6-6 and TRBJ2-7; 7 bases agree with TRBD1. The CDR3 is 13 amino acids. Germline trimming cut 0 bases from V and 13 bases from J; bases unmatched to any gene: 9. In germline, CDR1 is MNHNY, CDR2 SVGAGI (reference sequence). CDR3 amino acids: CASSYSIQQGSYF. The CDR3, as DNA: TGTGCCAGCAGTTACTCCATCCAACAGGGGTCCTACTTC.

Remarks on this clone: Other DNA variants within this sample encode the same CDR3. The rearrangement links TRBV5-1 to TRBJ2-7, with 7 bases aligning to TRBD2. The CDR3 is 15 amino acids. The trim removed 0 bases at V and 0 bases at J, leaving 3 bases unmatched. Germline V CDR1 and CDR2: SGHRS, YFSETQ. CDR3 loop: CASSLEPSGSYEQYF. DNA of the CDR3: TGCGCCAGCAGCTTGGAACCTAGCGGCTCCTACGAGCAGTACTTC.

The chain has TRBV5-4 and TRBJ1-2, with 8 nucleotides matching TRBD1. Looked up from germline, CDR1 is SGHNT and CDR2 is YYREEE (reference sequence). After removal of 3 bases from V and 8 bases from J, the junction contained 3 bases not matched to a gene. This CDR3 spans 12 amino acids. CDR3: CASSWTGNGYTF. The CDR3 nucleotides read TGTGCCAGCAGCTGGACAGGGAACGGCTACACCTTC.